Below, 6 T cell receptor beta chains from the same sample are listed, as sequenced in a study of blood T cell repertoires in COVID-19. TCRdb's copy holds only in-frame clones and misses some; the assay was immunoSEQ multiplex PCR. The repertoire holds about 400,000 clones, with around 90% as singletons. The specimen was PBMCs or T cells enriched from blood (not recorded which). The receptor set was obtained from a middle-aged woman with acute COVID-19.

The V and J genes are TRBV14 and TRBJ2-1; D ambiguous. The CDR3 totals 17 residues. Deletions cut 2 bases from V and 0 bases from J, with 14 bases between. Germline V lookup: CDR1 SGHDN, CDR2 FVKESK. The CDR3 spells CASSQYGLLSSYNEQFF. In DNA form, the CDR3 reads TGTGCCAGCAGCCAATATGGTTTATTGAGCTCCTACAATGAGCAGTTCTTC.

This chain uses TRBV5-4 with TRBJ2-7; 8 nucleotides match TRBD1. V was pared by 9 bases and J by 2 bases, with 4 bases of the junction left unmatched. The CDR3 contains 12 residues. Per germline, CDR1 SGHNT and CDR2 YYREEE (reference sequence). CDR3 loop: CATSDRAYEQYF. The CDR3 DNA reads as TGTGCCACCTCGGACAGGGCCTACGAGCAGTACTTC.

V usage is TRBV3-1 (or the pseudogene TRBV3-2) and J usage is TRBJ2-7, with D possibly being TRBD1 (6 bases). The CDR3 is 14 amino acids. Germline V gene data show CDR1 as LGHDT and CDR2 as YNNKEL (reference sequence). V was pared by 3 bases and J by 2 bases, with 11 bases between. The CDR3 DNA follows: TGTGCCAGCAGCCACGGGACACCCGCCTACGAGCAGTACTTC. Its protein product is CASSHGTPAYEQYF.

The chain carries TRBV24-1 and TRBJ1-5; 12 bases fit TRBD1. After removal of 6 bases from V and 5 bases from J, the junction contained 10 bases not matched to a gene. The CDR3 is made up of 17 amino acids. Looked up from germline, CDR1 is KGHDR and CDR2 is SFDVKD. The chain's CDR3 is CATSHFRDRGLDQPQHF. In DNA, the CDR3 is TGTGCCACCAGTCACTTTCGGGACAGGGGGCTTGATCAGCCCCAGCATTTT.

The chain links TRBV29-1 to TRBJ2-3; TRBD2 matches 8 bases. J was trimmed by 3 bases and V by 0 bases; bases with no gene match: 5. The CDR3 contains 15 residues. The germline V gene encodes CDR1 SQVTM and CDR2 ANQGSEA. CDR3: CSVEESGGPTDTQYF. CDR3 DNA sequence: TGCAGCGTTGAAGAGTCGGGGGGGCCAACAGATACGCAGTATTTT.

This clone was found a few times. This chain joins TRBV2 and TRBJ1-1, with 7 bases identical to TRBD1. The trim removed 5 bases at V and 1 base at J, leaving 7 bases unmatched. Germline values: CDR1 SNHLY, CDR2 FYNNEI. CDR3 length: 15 amino acids. The CDR3 spells CASSFRTGSNTEAFF. CDR3 nucleotides: TGTGCCAGCAGTTTTCGGACAGGCTCGAACACTGAAGCTTTCTTT.